This passage covers 7 T cell receptor beta chains from one sample sequenced in a study of CD8 T cells in Susac syndrome. An amount of RNA that ranged from roughly 0.45 to 1 ug was reverse transcribed with random hexamers. TCRdb fed the immunoSEQ multiplex PCR reads into MiXCR, producing one record per CDR3 protein. The sample lists about 210,000 distinct CDR3 sequences, over 90% occurring once. The source material was CD4+ T cells from PBMCs. These receptors all stem from a human donor with Susac syndrome.

The chain employs TRBV27 and TRBJ2-4, with D maybe TRBD2 (7 bases). V lost 8 bases and J lost 6, with 11 bases in between. The CDR3 totals 12 residues. Per the germline V gene, CDR1 is MNHEY and CDR2 is SMNVEV (reference sequence). The CDR3 reads CASGGAANIQYF. The CDR3 region has the DNA TGTGCCAGCGGGGGGGCCGCAAACATTCAGTACTTC.

This chain links TRBV7-9 with TRBJ2-4; 7 bases are a match to TRBD2. CDR3 size: 15 residues. Trimming took 1 base from V and 3 from J; bases not matched to a gene: 3. Germline CDR1 reads SEHNR; CDR2 reads FQNEAQ (reference sequence). The CDR3 sequence is CASSLVGGSKNIQYF. The CDR3 DNA reads as TGTGCCAGCAGCTTAGTGGGAGGGAGCAAAAACATTCAGTACTTC.

The chain uses TRBV28 and TRBJ1-6; D call uncertain. CDR3 size: 16 residues. The V end lost 4 bases, the J end lost 15 bases, and 25 bases lay between the germline ends. Germline V lookup: CDR1 MDHEN, CDR2 SYDVKM. The CDR3 loop reads CASSSALSWGRDLLHF. The CDR3 DNA reads as TGTGCCAGCAGTTCAGCCTTAAGTTGGGGTCGGGATCTCCTCCACTTT.

J is TRBJ2-2 and V is TRBV30; D unclear. Germline-derived CDR1 and CDR2 are GTSNPN and SVGIG (reference sequence). V was shortened by 4 bases and J by 4 bases, with 7 bases between the two germline ends. CDR3 length: 12 residues. The CDR3 sequence is CAWNRITGELFF. The CDR3 DNA reads TGTGCCTGGAACAGAATCACCGGGGAGCTGTTTTTT.

V gene TRBV7-2 combines with J gene TRBJ1-6, with 7 bases lining up with TRBD1. Trimming cost V 5 bases and J 6 bases; bases outside gene matches: 10. This CDR3 contains 16 residues. The V gene's germline CDR1 is SGHTA and CDR2 FQGNSA. The CDR3 protein is CASSVVSGQVNSPLHF. DNA for the CDR3: TGTGCCAGCAGCGTTGTATCAGGACAGGTTAATTCACCCCTCCACTTT.

This clonotype was observed a few times. V usage is TRBV12-3 or TRBV12-4 and J usage is TRBJ1-1; 9 bases agree with TRBD1. Trimming took 4 bases from V and 0 from J; bases not matched to a gene: 0. The CDR3 is 14 amino acids. The CDR3 is CASSWDRVNTEAFF. The CDR3, as DNA: TGTGCCAGCAGTTGGGACAGGGTGAACACTGAAGCTTTCTTT.

The CDR3 loop is CASSAGPSENTEAFF. DNA for the CDR3: TGTGCCAGCAGCGCCGGCCCTTCAGAGAACACTGAAGCTTTCTTT. This chain links TRBV9 with TRBJ1-1; no definite D call. Germline loops: CDR1 SGDLS, CDR2 YYNGEE. V lost 3 bases to trimming and J lost 1 base, with 13 bases between them. CDR3 size: 15 residues.